Sequencing of this TCR beta chain was carried out in a study of neurological immune-mediated disorders. The germline CDR1 and CDR2 sequences are MNHEY and SVGEGT. Trimming took off 5 bases at V and 7 bases at J, with 9 bases between the two ends. This CDR3 comprises 11 residues. Over 180 million TCR-beta sequences from 15-18 subjects were obtained in each sequencing run. TCRdb reanalysed the 5' RACE reads using MiXCR and keeps one entry per CDR3 protein. Among 35,000 to 40,000 distinct CDR3 sequences listed, over 8.5% were seen once. The time point here: technical triplicate 1. By share, this clonotype counts as medium-sized.

This TCR came from a man between 60 and 75 years old with HTLV-1-associated myelopathy (HAM/TSP). The sequenced material came from PBMCs. V gene TRBV6-2 or TRBV6-3 combines with J gene TRBJ2-7; TRBD1 might be the D (5 bases). CDR3 sequence (DNA): TGTGCCAGCAGTACCACAGGAGAGCAGTACTTC. Residues: CASSTTGEQYF.